This TCR beta chain was identified during a study of shared clonotypes between healthy human individuals (dated by TCRdb to about 2020). About the full investigation: The cohort comprised a couple of women and three men aged 18 to 49 years. For each donor, CD4 naive and CD4 memory were each given three plates, CD8 naive was given two plates, and CD8 memory was given one plate. To estimate repertoire size and how much clonotypes are shared between individuals, the study performed deep sequencing of blood TCR repertoires from roughly five healthy adults. To increase sequencing depth and limit assay-specific biases, TCR repertoire library preparation and sequencing were carried out by different laboratories using diverse techniques. Each donor's leukapheresis produced roughly between roughly 0.94 and 9.5 billion PBMCs.

Results and caveats for the whole study, not just this receptor: When several donors were compared, the shared fraction of clonotypes was roughly 5% for naive CD4, around 3.5% for naive CD8, more than 2% for memory CD4, and roughly 0.4% for memory CD8. Higher generation probabilities were observed for clonotypes shared by all four sorted-subset donors than for non-shared clonotypes. Estimated clonotype richness was generally larger for naive than for memory subsets. Only blood was sampled, and tissue TCR repertoires likely differ from those in blood. Rarefaction of sorted-subset datasets indicated incomplete sequencing despite the large sequencing depth. Because the study included a small number of donors, the genetic and exposure-history diversity represented was limited. Based on pairwise subsampling, the degree of clonotype sharing among donors was expected to be affected by sequencing depth.

Concerning this clone: Its antigen is currently not known. Base qualities are not recorded, but no much larger clone differs from it by a single base.

The CDR3, cysteine through phenylalanine, is 16 amino acids long. The CDR3 DNA has 48 bases and is translated from base 1. Here V drops 0 bases and J drops 4 bases, and the junction holds 5 bases not matched to any gene. CDR1 KGHSH and CDR2 LQKENI are derived from the germline V gene. Using the deep immunoSEQ assay, multiplex PCR amplified TCR CDR3 regions from genomic DNA. Genomic DNA extracted from each cell subset was distributed evenly over all wells of several immunoSEQ 96-well plates, and each plate served as one replicate. For sorted subsets, each replicate PCR was loaded with approximately 190 ng genomic DNA, equivalent to 25,000 to 30,000 T cell genomes. Purified libraries were quantified with a Qubit 3.0 fluorometer, sized on a Bioanalyzer 2100, and re-quantified with the KAPA Library Quantification kit. Every immunoSEQ 96-well plate was sequenced on a dedicated single-read 150-cycle Illumina NextSeq 550 flow cell. As for the original processing: Because the immunoSEQ output included only junctional sequences and no quality scores, the filtering could not be the same as the filtering used for full-length reads. Sequences were annotated with PyIR, a Python wrapper for IgBLAST v1.9, and V/J genes and CDR3 were assigned using IMGT germline references. Reads with weak V/J assignments (E-value above 1e-6), missing CDR3, stop codons, out-of-frame junctions, or ambiguous translated residues were removed. V3J clonotypes were defined as sequences sharing the same inferred V gene, J gene, and CDR3 amino acid sequence. The percentage overlap between two repertoires was calculated by dividing the number of shared unique clonotypes by the size of the smaller repertoire. Repertoire richness was assessed with RTK rarefaction, the Chao1 estimator, and Recon v2.1 estimates of unobserved clonotypes. For all TCRbeta clonotypes obtained by the gDNA method from a few donors, generation probabilities were computed with OLGA. TCRdb retrieved this table from immuneACCESS and kept in-frame rearrangements only. Not all clones are present; in checked studies, unresolved V genes account for under half, and no reason is known for the remainder. From that table come the V and J calls and clone size; the DNA was used to work out D and trimming. Counted in this sample were over 2 million clones; about nine tenths of them appeared once. 0.3% to 0.45% of the sample goes to the ten largest clones.

Healthy HIV-negative adults with no recently reported acute infections or vaccinations were included as donors. Every donor was a Caucasian adult living in Nashville, Tennessee, USA. CD4+ T cells were enriched by magnetic negative selection; naive cells were then positively selected on CD45RA, and the negative fraction formed the memory subset. Blood was obtained by leukapheresis, after which PBMCs were separated by Ficoll-Histopaque density gradient centrifugation and cryopreserved in liquid nitrogen vapor phase. Analytical flow cytometry was used to check the purity and quantity of each magnetically sorted T cell population. From each sorted fraction, genomic DNA was isolated and quantified by UV absorbance on a Nanodrop 2000c.

Here the chain combines TRBV18 and TRBJ2-7, and 11 junction bases match TRBD2. Sample: naive CD4+ T cells from PBMCs. The meaning of the sample's cell subset or site label: CD45RA+ positively selected. The sequence derives from a young man in good health. Some clones in this sample may be carry-over from other donors' samples. The sequenced DNA: TGTGCCAGCTCACCACCTCAACTAGCGGGAGCTTACGAGCAGTACTTC. This gives the protein CASSPPQLAGAYEQYF.